Described below is a single TCR beta chain sequence and its context. This sample is part of a study of T cells in Graves' hyperthyroidism and ophthalmopathy. This CDR3 is 13 amino acids long. Trimming took off 3 bases at V and 4 bases at J, with 7 bases between the two ends. RNA transcripts yielded amplified TCR beta CDR3 regions. HTBI primers drove first-round RT-PCR of the TCR CDR3. Via MiXCR, TCRdb re-called the multiplex PCR reads, giving one row per CDR3 protein. This sample carries 92,000 or so distinct CDR3 sequences, approximately 56% of them seen once, and the ten largest clones take around 29%.

The chain has TRBV12-3 or TRBV12-4 and TRBJ1-5; perhaps TRBD1 as D (6 bases). This TCR came from a woman aged 40 to 49 with Graves' hyperthyroidism. The material sequenced was blood. The DNA of the CDR3 is TGTGCCAGCAGTTTGGGGGCAAATCAGCCCCAGCATTTT. It encodes CASSLGANQPQHF.